A single sample is the source of the 10 T cell receptor beta chains below, sequenced in a study of PD-1 blockade in classical Hodgkin lymphoma. Each patient experienced a relapse that followed autologous stem cell transplantation, and brentuximab vedotin exposure varied. Repertoires were generated with immunoSEQ multiplex PCR, while TCRdb's copy carries only in-frame clones and drops some. The sample carries around 150,000 clones, just under 80% recorded once. The material was peripheral blood mononuclear cells (PBMCs), obtained before the second cycle of nivolumab. The receptors originated from a human donor with classical Hodgkin lymphoma.

V is TRBV11-3 and J is TRBJ1-1; a weak D match, TRBD1 (5 bases). The V gene's germline CDR1 is SGHNT and CDR2 YENEEA. V lost 5 bases to trimming and J lost 2 bases, with 9 bases between them. The CDR3 runs 13 residues. In DNA, the CDR3 is TGTGCCAGCAGCATCCAGGGTAACACTGAAGCTTTCTTT. Translated: CASSIQGNTEAFF.

This clone was counted once. This sequence joins TRBV4-3 and TRBJ2-3; D not resolved. The CDR3 runs 14 residues. V was trimmed by 3 bases and J by 5 bases, leaving 12 bases between them. Germline values: CDR1 LGHNA, CDR2 YSLEER. The CDR3 coding sequence is TGCGCCAGCAGCCAGAGCCGAACGTTAGATACGCAGTATTTT. It is translated as CASSQSRTLDTQYF.

The chain links TRBV7-9 to TRBJ2-5; D not resolved. CDR3 length: 12 residues. The V end lost 5 bases, the J end lost 5 bases, and 9 bases lay between the germline ends. Germline lookup yields CDR1 SEHNR and CDR2 FQNEAQ (reference sequence). CDR3 nucleotides: TGTGCCAGCAGCCCCCCCACCGAGACCCAGTACTTC. Translated, it gives CASSPPTETQYF.

V usage is TRBV2 and J usage is TRBJ1-5; D may be TRBD1 (5 bases). The V end was cut by 4 bases, the J end by 4 bases, with 14 bases between. Germline V lookup: CDR1 SNHLY, CDR2 FYNNEI. The CDR3 runs 15 residues. DNA of the CDR3: TGTGCCAGCAGTGTAGACAGCGGTGGGAATCAGCCCCAGCATTTT. The encoded protein is CASSVDSGGNQPQHF. The full variable domain, in which reference TRBV2 and TRBJ1-5 provide the parts outside the CDR3, is EPEVTQTPSHQVTQMGQEVILRCVPISNHLYFYWYRQILGQKVEFLVSFYNNEISEKSEIFDDQFSVERPDGSNFTLKIRSTKLEDSAMYFCASSVDSGGNQPQHFGDGTRLSIL.

This chain links TRBV19 with TRBJ2-1, with a tentative D call TRBD1 (6 bases). CDR1 is LNHDA, CDR2 SQIVND, per germline (reference sequence). V was shortened by 5 bases and J by 7 bases, with 12 bases between the two germline ends. The CDR3 loop spans 13 amino acids. The CDR3 region has the DNA TGTGCCAGTAGTGCTCAGGGGAGTAATGAGCAGTTCTTC. Translation: CASSAQGSNEQFF. The full variable domain, rest sourced from reference TRBV19 and TRBJ2-1, is DGGITQSPKYLFRKEGQNVTLSCEQNLNHDAMYWYRQDPGQGLRLIYYSQIVNDFQKGDIAEGYSVSREKKESFPLTVTSAQKNPTAFYLCASSAQGSNEQFFGPGTRLTVL.

The J gene is TRBJ2-5, the V gene TRBV18; D is ambiguous. Per the germline V gene, CDR1 is KGHSH and CDR2 is LQKENI. The length of the CDR3 is 13 residues. The V end was cut by 1 base, the J end by 3 bases, with 6 bases between. The CDR3 protein is CASSPLEKETQYF. CDR3 DNA sequence: TGTGCCAGCTCACCACTAGAAAAAGAGACCCAGTACTTC.

This clone was counted a few times. The J gene is TRBJ2-5, the V gene TRBV12-5, with 7 bases identical to TRBD2. V gave up 0 bases and J gave up 4 bases; unmatched junction bases: 14. Germline V gene sequence: CDR1 LGHNT, CDR2 FRNRAP. The CDR3 contains 18 residues. CDR3 nucleotides: TGTGCTAGTGGTTTGGTGGTGGGTAGCGGGCTGAGTGGAGAGACCCAGTACTTC. Its translation: CASGLVVGSGLSGETQYF. Full variable domain (missing parts from reference TRBV12-5 and TRBJ2-5): DARVTQTPRHKVTEMGQEVTMRCQPILGHNTVFWYRQTMMQGLELLAYFRNRAPLDDSGMPKDRFSAEMPDATLATLKIQPSEPRDSAVYFCASGLVVGSGLSGETQYFGPGTRLLVL.

There are many counts of this clone. The chain uses TRBV7-9 and TRBJ2-3, with 7 bases identical to TRBD2. V lost 5 bases, J lost 5 bases, and 4 bases stayed unmatched. CDR1 is SEHNR and CDR2 is FQNEAQ in the germline V gene (reference sequence). The CDR3 is made up of 13 amino acids. The CDR3: CASSVREGDTQYF. The CDR3 DNA reads TGTGCCAGCAGCGTCAGGGAGGGAGATACGCAGTATTTT.

As DNA, the CDR3 is TGTGCCAGCAGTTACGGGGGAGACAGGGCTGGAAACACCATATATTTT. It encodes CASSYGGDRAGNTIYF. The chain recombines TRBV6-5 with TRBJ1-3; 7 bases are shared with TRBD1. The CDR3 covers 16 residues. V trimming: 2 bases; J trimming: 2 bases; junction bases outside the gene matches: 6. CDR1 MNHEY and CDR2 SVGAGI come from the germline V gene.

The chain uses TRBV6-1 and TRBJ1-1; D unclear. The V end was cut by 3 bases, the J end by 3 bases, with 20 bases between. This CDR3 is 17 amino acids long. Germline-derived CDR1 and CDR2 are MNHNS and SASEGT. The CDR3 DNA reads as TGTGCCAGCAGTGAGACCCCAGAGGTGTCGTCGGACACTGAAGCTTTCTTT. It specifies CASSETPEVSSDTEAFF.